These 12 T cell receptor beta chains share one sample of origin, sequenced in a study of T cells in Graves' hyperthyroidism and ophthalmopathy. The investigators amplified TCR beta CDR3 regions from RNA transcripts. The HTBI primer set was used in a first-round RT-PCR of the TCR CDR3. TCRdb re-called the multiplex PCR reads through MiXCR, storing one row per CDR3 protein. The profile shows roughly 710,000 distinct CDR3 sequences, around a third of them singletons. Sequencing was performed on blood. These receptors came from a middle-aged woman with Graves' hyperthyroidism.

This clonotype was recorded a few times. The chain's CDR3 is CASSHPLTDNNEKLFF. CDR3 nucleotide sequence: TGTGCCAGCAGCCATCCTCTGACGGACAATAATGAAAAACTGTTTTTT. This rearrangement joins TRBV9 to TRBJ1-4, with TRBD1 as a possible D gene (5 bases). The CDR3 totals 16 residues. Germline CDR1 is SGDLS and CDR2 is YYNGEE. Trimming removed 4 bases from V and 4 bases from J, with 17 bases in between. The complete variable domain, with remaining parts taken from reference TRBV9 and TRBJ1-4, reads DSGVTQTPKHLITATGQRVTLRCSPRSGDLSVYWYQQSLDQGLQFLIQYYNGEERAKGNILERFSAQQFPDLHSELNLSSLELGDSALYFCASSHPLTDNNEKLFFGSGTQLSVL.

This clonotype has at least ten counts. The genes are TRBV29-1 and TRBJ2-2; the match to TRBD2 covers 9 bases. V dropped 7 bases and J dropped 1; count of bases not matched to a gene: 7. Germline V gives CDR1 SQVTM, CDR2 ANQGSEA. The CDR3 runs to 15 residues. The CDR3 is CSAIASGMNTGELFF. CDR3 nucleotides: TGCAGCGCTATCGCTAGCGGGATGAACACCGGGGAGCTGTTTTTT.

J is TRBJ1-2 and V is TRBV6-4; TRBD1 is a possible D gene (6 bases). Germline-derived CDR1 and CDR2 are MRHNA and SNTAGT. Trimming removed 3 bases at V and 8 bases at J, with 16 bases between. The CDR3 covers 14 residues. The chain's CDR3 is CASSDRTVARGYTF. The CDR3 DNA reads as TGTGCCAGCAGTGATCGGACAGTGGCTCGGGGCTACACCTTC.

The rearrangement uses TRBV10-3 and TRBJ2-7; possibly TRBD2 for D (5 bases). The ends were cut back, 2 bases at V and 3 bases at J, with 14 bases in the middle. The CDR3 loop spans 15 amino acids. Germline CDR1 ENHRY, CDR2 SYGVKD. The CDR3 protein is CAISEKVDSDYEQYF. Here the CDR3 DNA reads TGTGCCATCAGTGAGAAAGTGGACTCGGACTACGAGCAGTACTTC.

V gene TRBV7-8 combines with J gene TRBJ2-1, with D perhaps given as TRBD1 or TRBD2 (5 bases each). CDR3 size: 14 residues. The V end lost 5 bases, the J end lost 8 bases, and 16 bases lay between the germline ends. The germline gives CDR1 SGHVS, CDR2 FQNEAQ. CDR3 in DNA: TGTGCCAGCAGCCTGGGGTCTAGGGGAGATGAGCAGTTCTTC. This sequence encodes CASSLGSRGDEQFF.

V gene TRBV20-1 combines with J gene TRBJ2-7; D is unresolved. Germline V lookup: CDR1 DFQATT, CDR2 SNEGSKA (reference sequence). The ends were cut back, 6 bases at V and 2 bases at J, with 11 bases in the middle. CDR3 size: 12 residues. The DNA of the CDR3 is TGCAGTGCAGACGACGGCCCCTACGAGCAGTACTTC. Amino acids: CSADDGPYEQYF.

In its sample, this clonotype was seen many times. The chain combines TRBV11-3 with TRBJ2-5; no reliable D call. This CDR3 spans 11 amino acids. V shed 5 bases and J shed 7 bases, with 8 bases lying between them. CDR1 and CDR2 from the germline V gene are SGHNT and YENEEA. The DNA for the CDR3 is TGTGCCAGCAGCCAGTCGGTGACCCAGTACTTC. This encodes CASSQSVTQYF.

The chain carries TRBV14 and TRBJ1-2; no clear D. The germline V gene encodes CDR1 SGHDN and CDR2 FVKESK. Trimming cost V 5 bases and J 4 bases, with 17 bases left between them. The CDR3 contains 15 residues. As DNA, the CDR3 is TGTGCCAGCAGCACGCCTAGTCCGGGCCTCTATGGCTACACCTTC. This translates into CASSTPSPGLYGYTF.

This clonotype occurred a few times. The rearrangement links TRBV19 to TRBJ2-6, with D unclear. CDR3 length equals 16 residues. Germline lookup yields CDR1 LNHDA and CDR2 SQIVND (reference sequence). The ends were cut back, 6 bases at V and 4 bases at J, with 16 bases in the middle. The CDR3 region is CASSAGQPAGANVLTF. The CDR3 DNA reads as TGTGCCAGTAGCGCAGGTCAACCGGCCGGGGCCAACGTCCTGACTTTC.

Regarding this clonotype: A single base separates this from a much larger clone, so it may be a read error. This chain connects TRBV7-6 to TRBJ1-2; D uncertain. CDR3 size: 12 residues. In germline, CDR1 is SGHVS, CDR2 FNYEAQ. Here the CDR3 reads CAAWGTNCGYTF. The CDR3 nucleotides read TGTGCCGCCTGGGGAACTAACTGTGGCTACACCTTC. Full variable domain (remainder filled in from reference TRBV7-6 and TRBJ1-2): GAGVSQSPRYKVTKRGQDVALRCDPISGHVSLYWYRQALGQGPEFLTYFNYEAQQDKSGLPNDRFSAERPEGSISTLTIQRTEQRDSAMYRCAAWGTNCGYTFGSGTRLTVV.

There are many counts of this clonotype. The gene calls are TRBV9 and TRBJ1-2; D is unclear. V was clipped by 2 bases and J by 4 bases, with 12 bases between them. This CDR3 has 14 residues. Per the germline V gene, CDR1 is SGDLS and CDR2 is YYNGEE. CDR3 in amino acids: CASSVGMNLYGYTF. CDR3 coding DNA: TGTGCCAGCAGCGTCGGAATGAACCTCTATGGCTACACCTTC.

Regarding this clonotype: One base away lies a much larger clone, so this may be a sequencing read error. The chain has TRBV19 and TRBJ1-1, with TRBD1 matching over 8 bases. Per the germline V gene, CDR1 is LNHDA and CDR2 is SQIVND (reference sequence). Losses at the gene ends were 5 bases for V and 5 bases for J; bases not matched to a gene: 7. The CDR3 contains 14 residues. CDR3 coding DNA: TGTGCCAGTAGTTCGCAGGGGGCCGAGACTGAAGCTTTCTTT. This codes for CASSSQGAETEAFF.